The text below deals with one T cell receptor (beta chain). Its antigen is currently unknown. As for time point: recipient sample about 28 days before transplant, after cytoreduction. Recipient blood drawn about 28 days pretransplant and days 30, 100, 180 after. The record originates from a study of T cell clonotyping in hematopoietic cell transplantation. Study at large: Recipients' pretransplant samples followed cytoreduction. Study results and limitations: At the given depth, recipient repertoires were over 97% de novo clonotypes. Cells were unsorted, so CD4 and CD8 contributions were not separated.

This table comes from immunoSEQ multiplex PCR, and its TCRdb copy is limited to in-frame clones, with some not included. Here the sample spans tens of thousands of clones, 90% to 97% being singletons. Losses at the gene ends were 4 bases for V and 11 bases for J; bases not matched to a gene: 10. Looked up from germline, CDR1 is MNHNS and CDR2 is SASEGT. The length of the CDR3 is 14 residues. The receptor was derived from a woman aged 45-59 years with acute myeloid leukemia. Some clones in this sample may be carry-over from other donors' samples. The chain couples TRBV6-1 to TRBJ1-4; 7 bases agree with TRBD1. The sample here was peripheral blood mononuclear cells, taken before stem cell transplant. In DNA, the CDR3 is TGTGCCAGCAGTGCGACAGGGCCGCCGCGGAAACTGTTTTTT. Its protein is CASSATGPPRKLFF.